The present entry profiles one TCR beta chain with its context. The data belong to a study of blood T cell repertoires in COVID-19. The table came from immunoSEQ multiplex PCR; TCRdb's copy has only in-frame clones and leaves some out. Found here are roughly 200,000 clones, roughly 88% of them singletons; the top ten hold under 4.5%. The CDR3 length is 14 residues. The germline V gene has CDR1 MNHNS and CDR2 SASEGT. With 2 bases removed from V and 2 bases from J, the gap between germline ends came to 9 bases. This TCR derives from a woman in her twenties or thirties with acute or convalescent COVID-19. The chain carries TRBV6-1 and TRBJ2-5, with TRBD2 as a possible D gene (6 bases). Sequenced input: peripheral blood. Here the CDR3 reads CASSEMGGQETQYF. Written as DNA, the CDR3 is TGTGCCAGCAGTGAAATGGGAGGTCAAGAGACCCAGTACTTC.